The clone carrying this T cell receptor (beta chain) was detected only once. Antigen: not known. The sample comes from a study of cytomegalovirus exposure and HLA in healthy donors. The PCR employed 60 Vbeta primers together with 13 Jbeta primers. Sequenced by immunoSEQ multiplex PCR; TCRdb stores in-frame clones only, minus some. This table has 55,000 to 65,000 clones, about four fifths appearing once. V shed 7 bases and J 4 bases; nucleotides not matched to a gene: 8. CDR1 SGHTA and CDR2 FQGNSA come from the germline V gene. The CDR3 has 14 amino acids. General study points: Most TCR sequences were rare, but some public TCRs occurred in many donors.

The chain carries TRBV7-2 and TRBJ2-7; TRBD2 agrees at 9 bases. The receptor comes from a man aged 25 to 40 in good health and CMV-seropositive. Sequenced: PBMCs. The CDR3 region is CASTLTSGPYEQYF. For the CDR3, the DNA is TGTGCCAGCACCCTGACTAGCGGTCCTTACGAGCAGTACTTC.